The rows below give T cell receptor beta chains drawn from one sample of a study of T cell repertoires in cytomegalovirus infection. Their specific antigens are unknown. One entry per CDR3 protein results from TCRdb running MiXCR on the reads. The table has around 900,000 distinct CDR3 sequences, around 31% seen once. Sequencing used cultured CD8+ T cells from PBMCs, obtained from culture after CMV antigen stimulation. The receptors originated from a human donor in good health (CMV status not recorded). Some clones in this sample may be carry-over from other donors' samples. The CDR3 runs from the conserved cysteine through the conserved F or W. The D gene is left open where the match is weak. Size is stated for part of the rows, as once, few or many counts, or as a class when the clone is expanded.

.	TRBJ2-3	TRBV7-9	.	TGTGCCAGCAGCTTAGCGAGAAGACCCAGCACAGATACGCAGTATTTT	CASSLARRPSTDTQYF
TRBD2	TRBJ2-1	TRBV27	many	TGTGCCAGCAGTTTAAAAGCGGGGGGGAGTGGTGAGCAGTTCTTC	CASSLKAGGSGEQFF
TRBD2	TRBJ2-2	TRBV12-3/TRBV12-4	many	TGTGCCAGCAGTCCGGGACTAGCGGGCTACACCGGGGAGCTGTTTTTT	CASSPGLAGYTGELFF
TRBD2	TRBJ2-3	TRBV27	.	TGTGCCAGCAGTTTCCAGCGGGGGGCCTGGGATACGCAGTATTTT	CASSFQRGAWDTQYF
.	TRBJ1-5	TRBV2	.	TGTGCCAGCATGGGGAACAGCCGAGATCAGCCCCAGCATTTT	CASMGNSRDQPQHF
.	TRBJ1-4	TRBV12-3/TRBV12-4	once	TGTGCCAGCAGTTTAGCCTCGACCGGGAATGAAAAACTGTTTTTT	CASSLASTGNEKLFF
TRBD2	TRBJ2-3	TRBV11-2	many	TGTGCCAGCAGCCTTGGACTAGCGGGGGGGTTCACAGATACGCAGTATTTT	CASSLGLAGGFTDTQYF
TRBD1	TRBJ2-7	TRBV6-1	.	TGTGCCAGCGGGAACAGGGGCGGCTCCTACGAGCAGTACTTC	CASGNRGGSYEQYF
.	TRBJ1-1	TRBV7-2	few	TGTGCCAGCAGCTTCTCGGACAGAGGTGAAGCTTTCTTT	CASSFSDRGEAFF
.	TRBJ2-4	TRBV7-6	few	TGTGCCAGCAGCCCCCGACAGGACGTAGCCAAAAACATTCAGTACTTC	CASSPRQDVAKNIQYF
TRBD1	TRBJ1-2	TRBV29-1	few	TGCAGCGCCAAAGACAGGGAGGGCTATGGCTACACCTTC	CSAKDREGYGYTF
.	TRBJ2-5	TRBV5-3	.	TGTGCCAGCAGCCCTTCCCGTCTCTTC	CASSPSRLF
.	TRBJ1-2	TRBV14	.	TGTGCCAGCAGCGTTCGGACGGGAACTTATGGCTACACCTTC	CASSVRTGTYGYTF
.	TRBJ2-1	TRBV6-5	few	TGTGCCAGCAGCCATCTACAGACAGAGAGCTCCTACAATGAGCAGTTCTTC	CASSHLQTESSYNEQFF
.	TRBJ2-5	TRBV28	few	TGTGCCAGCAGTTTATCCACCTCCGGGTATTGGGAAGAGACCCAGTACTTC	CASSLSTSGYWEETQYF
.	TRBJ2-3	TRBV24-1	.	TGTGCCACCAGTGACAGGGTTCCAGATACGCAGTATTTT	CATSDRVPDTQYF
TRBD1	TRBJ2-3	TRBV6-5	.	TGTGCCAGCAGTCACAAATTCGACAGGGGGGGCACAGATACGCAGTATTTT	CASSHKFDRGGTDTQYF
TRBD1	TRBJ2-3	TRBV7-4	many	TGTGCCAGCAGCTCCCGGGGACAGGGGGTCGGCACAGATACGCAGTATTTT	CASSSRGQGVGTDTQYF
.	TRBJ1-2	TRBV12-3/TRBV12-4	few	TGTGCCAGCAGTCAGACCTCCCCCGTCTATGGCTACACCTTC	CASSQTSPVYGYTF
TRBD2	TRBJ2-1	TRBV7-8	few	TGTGCCAGCAGCTTAGGTTCTAGCGGGCCCCTTCGGAATGAGCAGTTCTTC	CASSLGSSGPLRNEQFF
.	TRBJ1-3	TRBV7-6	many	TGTGCCAGCAGCCTAGGAGGGGCCGAGGGAAACACCATATATTTT	CASSLGGAEGNTIYF
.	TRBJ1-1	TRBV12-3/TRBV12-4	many	TGTGCCAGCAGTTCAAGCGGCCCGAACACTGAAGCTTTCTTT	CASSSSGPNTEAFF
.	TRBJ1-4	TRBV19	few	TGTGCCAGCGTACTTGGACCTGGGGAAAAACTGTTTTTT	CASVLGPGEKLFF
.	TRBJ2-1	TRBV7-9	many	TGTGCCAGCAGCCCGGAAGGCAGCGGGCGTGAGCAGTTCTTC	CASSPEGSGREQFF
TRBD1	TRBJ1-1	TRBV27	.	TGTGCCAGCAGTCCCAGGACAGGGGGCTGGACTGAAGCTTTCTTT	CASSPRTGGWTEAFF
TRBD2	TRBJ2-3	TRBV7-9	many	TGTGCCAGCAGCTTAGTGCTTCGACTAGCGGGGGCCCGATCTAATTCCACAGATACGCAGTATTTT	CASSLVLRLAGARSNSTDTQYF
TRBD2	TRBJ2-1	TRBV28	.	TGTGCCAGCAGTTTAGCTAGCGGGGGGTTCCCCAATGAGCAGTTCTTC	CASSLASGGFPNEQFF
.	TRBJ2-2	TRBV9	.	TGTGCCAGCAGCCCGAGAGGGGGAGTGAACACCGGGGAGCTGTTTTTT	CASSPRGGVNTGELFF
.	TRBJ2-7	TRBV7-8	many	TGTGCCAGCAGCCCCTCAGGGGTCCCCTACGAGCAGTACTTC	CASSPSGVPYEQYF
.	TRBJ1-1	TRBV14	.	TGTGCCAGCAGCCCCAGTGAACATCGGGACACCGGGAACACTGAAGCTTTCTTT	CASSPSEHRDTGNTEAFF
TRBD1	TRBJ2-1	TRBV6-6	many	TGTGCCAGCAGTTACGGGACAGTATACAATGAGCAGTTCTTC	CASSYGTVYNEQFF
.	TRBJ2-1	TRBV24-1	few	TGTGCCACCAGTGGCACTCGGCAGTCAACCTACAATGAGCAGTTCTTC	CATSGTRQSTYNEQFF
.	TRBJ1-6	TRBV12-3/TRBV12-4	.	TGTGCCAGCAGTTTAACCTGGGCAGATTCACCCCTCCACTTT	CASSLTWADSPLHF
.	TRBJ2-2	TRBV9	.	TGTGCCAGCAGCGTAGGACCGTTGAACACCGGGGAGCTGTTTTTT	CASSVGPLNTGELFF
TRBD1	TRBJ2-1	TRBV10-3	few	TGTGCCATCAGCGTGCGGGACAGGGGGCTTGACAATGAGCAGTTCTTC	CAISVRDRGLDNEQFF
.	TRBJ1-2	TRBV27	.	TGTGCCAGCAGTCCAGGGCCAGGAGTCTATGGCTACACCTTC	CASSPGPGVYGYTF
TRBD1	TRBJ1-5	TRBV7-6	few	TGTGCCAGCAGCCCGGCGGACAGGGTGGGCAATCAGCCCCAGCATTTT	CASSPADRVGNQPQHF
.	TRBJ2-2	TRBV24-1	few	TGTGCCACCAGTGATTTTAAGGGCGGGCCCGGGGAGCTGTTTTTT	CATSDFKGGPGELFF
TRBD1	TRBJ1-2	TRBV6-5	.	TGTGCCAGCAGTAACCACCCAGGGGGCGGCGTCTATGGCTACACCTTC	CASSNHPGGGVYGYTF
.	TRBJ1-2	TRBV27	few	TGTGCCAGCAGTTTATCGGATTCAGGGAGAGGTGGCTACACCTTC	CASSLSDSGRGGYTF